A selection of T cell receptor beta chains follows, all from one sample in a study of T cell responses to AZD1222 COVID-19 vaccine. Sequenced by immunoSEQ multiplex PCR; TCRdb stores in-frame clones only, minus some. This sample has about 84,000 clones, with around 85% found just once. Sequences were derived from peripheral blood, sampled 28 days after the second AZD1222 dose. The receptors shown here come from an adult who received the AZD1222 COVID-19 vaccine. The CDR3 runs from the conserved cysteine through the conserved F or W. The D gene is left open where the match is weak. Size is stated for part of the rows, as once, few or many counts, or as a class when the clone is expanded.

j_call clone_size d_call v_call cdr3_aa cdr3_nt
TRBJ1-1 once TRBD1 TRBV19 CASSILSGGMNTEAFF TGTGCCAGTAGTATCCTCTCAGGGGGCATGAACACTGAAGCTTTCTTT
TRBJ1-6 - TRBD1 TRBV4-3 CASSQDTGANSPLHF TGCGCCAGCAGCCAAGACACAGGGGCGAATTCACCCCTCCACTTT
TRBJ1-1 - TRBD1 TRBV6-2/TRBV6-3 CASSYLTLTGEDGEAFF TGTGCCAGCAGTTATCTAACCCTCACAGGGGAAGATGGTGAAGCTTTCTTT
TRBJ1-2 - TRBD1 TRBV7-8 CASSPNPGQGKTYGYTF TGTGCCAGCAGCCCAAACCCCGGACAGGGGAAGACCTATGGCTACACCTTC
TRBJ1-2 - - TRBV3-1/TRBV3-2 CASSPLEGSEGYTF TGTGCCAGCAGCCCCCTCGAGGGCAGCGAGGGCTACACCTTC
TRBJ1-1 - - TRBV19 CASSIGGRGNTEAFF TGTGCCAGTAGTATCGGGGGCAGGGGCAACACTGAAGCTTTCTTT
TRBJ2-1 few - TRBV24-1 CATSEPKLGEQFF TGTGCCACCAGTGAGCCGAAACTCGGTGAGCAGTTCTTC
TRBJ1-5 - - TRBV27 CASSLGWSNQPQHF TGTGCCAGCAGTTTGGGGTGGAGCAATCAGCCCCAGCATTTT
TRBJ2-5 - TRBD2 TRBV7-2 CASSQQAGLAETQYF TGTGCCAGCAGCCAACAAGCGGGGCTTGCAGAGACCCAGTACTTC
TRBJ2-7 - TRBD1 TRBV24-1 CATSGRTGDTYEQYF TGTGCCACCAGTGGGCGGACAGGGGACACCTACGAGCAGTACTTC
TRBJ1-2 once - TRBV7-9 CASSLVGVGYGYTF TGTGCCAGCAGCTTAGTAGGGGTCGGCTATGGCTACACCTTC
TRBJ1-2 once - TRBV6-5 CASRPPDSANYGYTF TGTGCCAGCAGGCCCCCGGACAGCGCGAACTATGGCTACACCTTC
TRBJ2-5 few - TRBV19 CASRQSGETQYF TGTGCCAGTCGCCAGAGTGGGGAGACCCAGTACTTC
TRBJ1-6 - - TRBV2 CASMAGVGSPLHF TGTGCCAGCATGGCAGGGGTGGGGTCACCCCTCCACTTT